The 8 T cell receptor beta chains given below trace back to one sample, sequenced in a study of control samples from healthy donors and cancer patients. Profiled with immunoSEQ multiplex PCR; TCRdb holds only in-frame clones, not every one. The sample lists about 150,000 clones, more than 85% seen once, with around 2% in the top ten. Sample: blood. The receptor source for this set is a woman aged 40 to 55 in good health.

The chain links TRBV3-1 (or the pseudogene TRBV3-2) to TRBJ2-7; tentative D call: TRBD1 (5 bases). V lost 1 base and J 2 bases, leaving 21 bases between the germline ends. Germline-derived CDR1 and CDR2 are LGHDT and YNNKEL (reference sequence). The CDR3 extends over 18 amino acids. This CDR3 reads CASSQVAGHSVATYEQYF. For the CDR3, the DNA is TGTGCCAGCAGCCAAGTGGCAGGGCATTCGGTCGCTACCTACGAGCAGTACTTC.

The J gene is TRBJ2-3, the V gene TRBV13; no firm D call. The germline V gene has CDR1 PRHDT and CDR2 FYEKMQ (reference sequence). The CDR3 has 13 residues. The V end lost 1 base, the J end lost 3 bases, and 5 bases lay between the germline ends. The CDR3 spells CASSLEVTDTQYF. The CDR3 nucleotides are TGTGCCAGCAGCTTAGAAGTGACAGATACGCAGTATTTT.

The gene calls are TRBV6-1 and TRBJ2-1; possible D gene TRBD1, 6 bases. The germline gives CDR1 MNHNS, CDR2 SASEGT. V was pared by 0 bases and J by 4 bases, with 13 bases between. This CDR3 region has 16 residues. The CDR3 sequence is CASSEASGTKYNEQFF. The CDR3 nucleotides are TGTGCCAGCAGTGAAGCCTCCGGGACAAAATACAATGAGCAGTTCTTC.

This chain joins TRBV7-6 and TRBJ2-1; TRBD1 agrees at 7 bases. The CDR3 has 18 amino acids. Germline V gene lookup returns CDR1 SGHVS and CDR2 FNYEAQ. Germline trimming cut 5 bases from V and 7 bases from J; bases unmatched to any gene: 20. DNA for the CDR3: TGTGCCAGCAGCACGAGACCCGAGGGGGCCGAAGGTAGTAATGAGCAGTTCTTC. Residues: CASSTRPEGAEGSNEQFF.

This chain uses TRBV4-2 with TRBJ1-3; D might be TRBD1 (5 bases). The CDR3 length is 17 residues. Germline assignment: CDR1 LGHNA and CDR2 YNFKEQ. Trimming took 1 base from V and 4 from J, leaving 17 bases between them. The DNA of the CDR3 is TGTGCCAGCAGCCAAGCGCAGGGCTTGTTGGGGGGAAACACCATATATTTT. Translated, it gives CASSQAQGLLGGNTIYF.

The rearrangement joins TRBV13 to TRBJ2-7, with D possibly being TRBD1 (6 bases). V was shortened by 1 base and J by 6 bases, with 16 bases between the two germline ends. The CDR3 has 15 amino acids. The V gene's germline CDR1 is PRHDT and CDR2 FYEKMQ (reference sequence). This CDR3 reads CASSLEGQGKREQYF. CDR3 nucleotide sequence: TGTGCCAGCAGCTTAGAAGGGCAGGGGAAGCGCGAGCAGTACTTC.

This chain links TRBV9 with TRBJ1-2; weak D call: TRBD1 (5 bases). Trimming took off 0 bases at V and 3 bases at J, with 9 bases between the two ends. This CDR3 spans 14 amino acids. Germline loops: CDR1 SGDLS, CDR2 YYNGEE. The CDR3 bases are TGTGCCAGCAGCGTAGGGCAGGGCTACTATGGCTACACCTTC. It yields the protein CASSVGQGYYGYTF.

The chain has TRBV24-1 and TRBJ1-6; possibly TRBD1 for D (6 bases). With 12 bases removed from V and 4 bases from J, the gap between germline ends came to 15 bases. Germline V gene lookup returns CDR1 KGHDR and CDR2 SFDVKD. This CDR3 is built from 14 residues. The CDR3 sequence: CAAWGAGYNSPLHF. As DNA, the CDR3 is TGTGCCGCTTGGGGGGCGGGTTATAATTCACCCCTCCACTTT.